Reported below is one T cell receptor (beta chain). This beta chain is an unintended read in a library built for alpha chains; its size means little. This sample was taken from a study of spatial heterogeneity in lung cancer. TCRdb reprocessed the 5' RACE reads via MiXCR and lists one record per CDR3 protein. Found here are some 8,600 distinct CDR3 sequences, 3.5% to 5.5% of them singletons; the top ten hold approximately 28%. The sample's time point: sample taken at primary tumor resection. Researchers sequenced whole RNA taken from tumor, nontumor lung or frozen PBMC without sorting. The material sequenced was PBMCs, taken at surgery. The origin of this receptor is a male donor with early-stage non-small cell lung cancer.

CDR3 sequence (DNA): TGTGCCAGCAGCATTAGCGGGGGGGAGACCCAGTACTTC. It encodes CASSISGGETQYF. The chain links TRBV7-9 to TRBJ2-5; 10 nucleotides match TRBD2. Trimming at V came to 5 bases and at J to 5 bases, leaving 2 bases not matched to a gene. This CDR3 is 13 amino acids long. Germline V gene lookup returns CDR1 SEHNR and CDR2 FQNEAQ (reference sequence).